This T cell receptor (beta chain) was recorded in a study of Ad26.COV2.S vaccination and SARS-CoV-2 variants. Study summary: Donor allocation was to the COV1001 Ad26.COV2.S trial arm.

CDR1 SGHDT and CDR2 YYEEEE come from the germline V gene. J was trimmed by 10 bases and V by 3 bases; bases with no gene match: 11. The CDR3 extends over 14 amino acids. Only in-frame clones appear in the TCRdb table, and some are missing; sequencing was by immunoSEQ multiplex PCR. The table lists 300,000 to 350,000 clones, 90% of them singletons. Described treatment: some 20 received Ad26.COV2.S at low or high dose, single or two shots; roughly 5 received placebo; per-sample allocation not given. Following the first vaccine or placebo injection, samples were taken on day 63. An adult of 18-55 years in Boston served as donor.

The receptor was derived from a person between 18 and 65 years old who received the Ad26.COV2.S COVID-19 vaccine or a placebo. The specimen was peripheral blood, collected in a trial of Ad26.COV2.S vaccine versus placebo. The chain uses TRBV5-6 and TRBJ1-1; 8 nucleotides agree with TRBD1. The CDR3 reads CASSYFGQGETAFF. CDR3 DNA: TGTGCCAGCAGCTATTTCGGACAGGGAGAAACAGCTTTCTTT.